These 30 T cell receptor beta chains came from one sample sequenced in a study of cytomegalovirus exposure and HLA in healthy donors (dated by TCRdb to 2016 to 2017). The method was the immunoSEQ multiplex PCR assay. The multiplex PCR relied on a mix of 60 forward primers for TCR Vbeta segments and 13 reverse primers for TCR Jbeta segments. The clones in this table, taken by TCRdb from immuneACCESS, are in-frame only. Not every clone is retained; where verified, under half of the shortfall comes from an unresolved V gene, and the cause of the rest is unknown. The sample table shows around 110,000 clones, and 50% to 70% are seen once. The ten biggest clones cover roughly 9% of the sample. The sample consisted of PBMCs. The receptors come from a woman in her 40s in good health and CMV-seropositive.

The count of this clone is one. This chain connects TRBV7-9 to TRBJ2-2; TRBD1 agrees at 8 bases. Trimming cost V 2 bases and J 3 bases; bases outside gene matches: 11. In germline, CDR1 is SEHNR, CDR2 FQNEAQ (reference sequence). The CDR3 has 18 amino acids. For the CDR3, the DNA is TGTGCCAGCAGCTTACGACAGGACAGGGTTAGGGACACCGGGGAGCTGTTTTTT. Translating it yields CASSLRQDRVRDTGELFF.

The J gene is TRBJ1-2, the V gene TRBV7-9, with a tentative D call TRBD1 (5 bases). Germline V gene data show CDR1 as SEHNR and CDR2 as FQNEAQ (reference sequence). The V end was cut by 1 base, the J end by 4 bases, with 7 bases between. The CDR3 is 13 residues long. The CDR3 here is CASSLGQPYGYTF. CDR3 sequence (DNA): TGTGCCAGCAGCTTAGGACAGCCCTATGGCTACACCTTC.

The CDR3 nucleotides are TGTGCCAGCAGTTCACATAAGGGGACATCTGGTGAGCAGTTCTTC. Amino acids: CASSSHKGTSGEQFF. The chain is built from TRBV6-6 and TRBJ2-1; the D gene is possibly TRBD1 (6 bases). V lost 4 bases to trimming and J lost 9 bases, with 19 bases between them. CDR1 MNHNY and CDR2 SVGAGI come from the germline V gene (reference sequence). The CDR3 is made up of 15 amino acids.

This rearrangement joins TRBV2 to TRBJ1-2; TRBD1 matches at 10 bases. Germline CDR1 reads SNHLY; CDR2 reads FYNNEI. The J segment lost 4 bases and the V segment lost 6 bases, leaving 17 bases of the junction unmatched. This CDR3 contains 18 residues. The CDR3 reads CASRTLRDRGPSFYGYTF. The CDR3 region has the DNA TGTGCCAGCAGAACTTTGCGGGACAGGGGTCCCTCTTTCTATGGCTACACCTTC.

The CDR3 protein is CASSASGTAYEQYF. CDR3 DNA: TGTGCCAGCAGCGCTAGCGGGACGGCCTACGAGCAGTACTTC. V gene TRBV9 combines with J gene TRBJ2-7; 9 positions agree with TRBD2. CDR1 SGDLS and CDR2 YYNGEE come from the germline V gene. The CDR3 has 14 residues. Unmatched junction bases numbered 3, after V lost 3 bases and J lost 2 bases.

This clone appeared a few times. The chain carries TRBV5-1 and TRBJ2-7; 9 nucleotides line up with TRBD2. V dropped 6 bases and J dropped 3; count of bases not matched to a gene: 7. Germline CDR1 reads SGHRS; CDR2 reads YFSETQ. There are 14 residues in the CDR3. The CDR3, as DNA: TGCGCCAGCAAAATTGCGACTAGCGGCTACGAGCAGTACTTC. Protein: CASKIATSGYEQYF. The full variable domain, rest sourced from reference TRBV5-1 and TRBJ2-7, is KAGVTQTPRYLIKTRGQQVTLSCSPISGHRSVSWYQQTPGQGLQFLFEYFSETQRNKGNFPGRFSGRQFSNSRSEMNVSTLELGDSALYLCASKIATSGYEQYFGPGTRLTVT.

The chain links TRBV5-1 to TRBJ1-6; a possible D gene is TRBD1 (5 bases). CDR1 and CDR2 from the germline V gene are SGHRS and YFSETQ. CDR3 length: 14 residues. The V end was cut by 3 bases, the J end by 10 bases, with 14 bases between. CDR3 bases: TGCGCCAGCAGCTCTGGAGGGGCAGGGTCACCCCTCCACTTT. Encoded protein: CASSSGGAGSPLHF.

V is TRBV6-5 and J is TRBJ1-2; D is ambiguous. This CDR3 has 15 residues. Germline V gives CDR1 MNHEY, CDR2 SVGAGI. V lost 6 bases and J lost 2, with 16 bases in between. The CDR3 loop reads CASSPTPRVNYGYTF. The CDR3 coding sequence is TGTGCCAGCAGCCCTACACCTCGGGTGAACTATGGCTACACCTTC.

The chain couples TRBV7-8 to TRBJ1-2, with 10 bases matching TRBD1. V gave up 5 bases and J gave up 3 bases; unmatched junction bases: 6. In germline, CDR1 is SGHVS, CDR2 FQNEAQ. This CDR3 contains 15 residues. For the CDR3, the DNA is TGTGCCAGCAGCAAGACAGGGGGCTACTACTATGGCTACACCTTC. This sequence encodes CASSKTGGYYYGYTF.

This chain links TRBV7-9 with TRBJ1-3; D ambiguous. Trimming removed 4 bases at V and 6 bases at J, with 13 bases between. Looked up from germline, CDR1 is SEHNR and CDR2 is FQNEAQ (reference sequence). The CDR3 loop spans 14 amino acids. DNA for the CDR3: TGTGCCAGCAGCTCAACTCCGGGTGAAAACACCATATATTTT. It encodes CASSSTPGENTIYF.

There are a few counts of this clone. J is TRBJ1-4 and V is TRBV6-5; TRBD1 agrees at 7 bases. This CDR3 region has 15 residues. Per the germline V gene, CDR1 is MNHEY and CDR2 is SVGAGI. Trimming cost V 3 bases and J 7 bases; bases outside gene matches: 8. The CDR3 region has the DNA TGTGCCAGCAGTTATGACGGCAGGGGGACTGAAAAACTGTTTTTT. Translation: CASSYDGRGTEKLFF.

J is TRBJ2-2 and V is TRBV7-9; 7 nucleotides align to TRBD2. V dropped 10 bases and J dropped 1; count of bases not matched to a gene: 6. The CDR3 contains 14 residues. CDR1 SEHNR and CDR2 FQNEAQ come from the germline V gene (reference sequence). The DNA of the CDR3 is TGTGCCACCAGGGACTATCGGAACACCGGGGAGCTGTTTTTT. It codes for CATRDYRNTGELFF.

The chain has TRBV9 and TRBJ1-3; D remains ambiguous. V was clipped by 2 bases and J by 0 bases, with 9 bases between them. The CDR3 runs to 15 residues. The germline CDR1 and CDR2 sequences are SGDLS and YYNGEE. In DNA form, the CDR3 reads TGTGCCAGCAGCGTTAACGGTTACTCTGGAAACACCATATATTTT. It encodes CASSVNGYSGNTIYF.

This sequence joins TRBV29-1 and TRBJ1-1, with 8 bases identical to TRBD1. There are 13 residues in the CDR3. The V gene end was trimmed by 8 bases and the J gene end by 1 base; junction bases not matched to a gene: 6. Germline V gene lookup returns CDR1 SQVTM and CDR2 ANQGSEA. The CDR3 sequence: CSYYRGRNTEAFF. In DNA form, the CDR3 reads TGCAGCTATTACAGGGGGAGGAACACTGAAGCTTTCTTT.

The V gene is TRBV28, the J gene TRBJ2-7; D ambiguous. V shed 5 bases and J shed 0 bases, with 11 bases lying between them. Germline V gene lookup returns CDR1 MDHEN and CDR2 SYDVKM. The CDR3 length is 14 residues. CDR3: CASSVDTYSYEQYF. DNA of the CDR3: TGTGCCAGCAGTGTCGACACTTACTCCTACGAGCAGTACTTC.

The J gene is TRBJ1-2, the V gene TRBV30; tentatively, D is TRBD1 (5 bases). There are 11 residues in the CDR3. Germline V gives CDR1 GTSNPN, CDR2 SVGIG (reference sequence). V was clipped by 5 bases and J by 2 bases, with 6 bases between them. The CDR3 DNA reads TGTGCCTGGTCAGGGAACTATGGCTACACCTTC. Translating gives CAWSGNYGYTF.

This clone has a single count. The CDR3 sequence: CASSEQGGNTEAFF. The CDR3 DNA reads TGTGCCAGCAGTGAACAGGGGGGAAACACTGAAGCTTTCTTT. V usage is TRBV2 and J usage is TRBJ1-1, with TRBD1 matching 7 bases. The V and J ends lost 2 bases and 2 bases, in that order; junction bases with no gene match: 2. Germline V gene sequence: CDR1 SNHLY, CDR2 FYNNEI. The CDR3 sequence is 14 residues long. The complete variable domain, with remaining parts taken from reference TRBV2 and TRBJ1-1, reads EPEVTQTPSHQVTQMGQEVILRCVPISNHLYFYWYRQILGQKVEFLVSFYNNEISEKSEIFDDQFSVERPDGSNFTLKIRSTKLEDSAMYFCASSEQGGNTEAFFGQGTRLTVV.

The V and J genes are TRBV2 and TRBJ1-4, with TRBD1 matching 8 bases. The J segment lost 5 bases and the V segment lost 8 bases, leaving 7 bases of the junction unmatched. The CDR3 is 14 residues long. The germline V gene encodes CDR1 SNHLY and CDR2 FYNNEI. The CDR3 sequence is CASELGQENEKLFF. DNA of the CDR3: TGTGCCAGCGAATTGGGACAGGAAAATGAAAAACTGTTTTTT. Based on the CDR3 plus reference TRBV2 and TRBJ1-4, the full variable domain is EPEVTQTPSHQVTQMGQEVILRCVPISNHLYFYWYRQILGQKVEFLVSFYNNEISEKSEIFDDQFSVERPDGSNFTLKIRSTKLEDSAMYFCASELGQENEKLFFGSGTQLSVL.

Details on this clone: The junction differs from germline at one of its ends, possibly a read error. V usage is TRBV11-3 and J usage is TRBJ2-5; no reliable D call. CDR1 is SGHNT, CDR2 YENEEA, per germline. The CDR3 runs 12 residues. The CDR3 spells CASSLGQEAQYF. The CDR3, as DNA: TGTGCCAGCAGCTTAGGGCAAGAGGCCCAGTACTTC.

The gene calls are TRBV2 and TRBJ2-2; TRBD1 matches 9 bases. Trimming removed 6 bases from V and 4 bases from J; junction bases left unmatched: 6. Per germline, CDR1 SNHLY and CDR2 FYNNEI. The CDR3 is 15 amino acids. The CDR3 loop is CASSKDRGITGELFF. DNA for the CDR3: TGTGCCAGCAGCAAAGACAGGGGGATCACCGGGGAGCTGTTTTTT.

The CDR3 spells CASSPTLNEQFF. The CDR3 DNA follows: TGTGCCAGCAGTCCCACTTTAAATGAGCAGTTCTTC. This sequence joins TRBV28 and TRBJ2-1; D not certain. The CDR3 spans 12 residues. Trimming left V 5 bases short and J 7 bases short, with 9 bases between. Germline V gene data show CDR1 as MDHEN and CDR2 as SYDVKM.

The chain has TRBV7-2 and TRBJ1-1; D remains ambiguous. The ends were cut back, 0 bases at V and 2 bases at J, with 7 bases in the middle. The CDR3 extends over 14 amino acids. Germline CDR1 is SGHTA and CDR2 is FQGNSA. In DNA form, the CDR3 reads TGTGCCAGCAGCTTAGCGGGGAGTAACACTGAAGCTTTCTTT. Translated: CASSLAGSNTEAFF.

The CDR3 DNA is TGCGCCAGCAGCCCGTCGTTCGGGGACTCTGGGGCCAACGTCCTGACTTTC. Amino acids: CASSPSFGDSGANVLTF. The rearrangement links TRBV5-1 to TRBJ2-6; a weak D match, TRBD2 (5 bases). This CDR3 has 17 residues. V was cut by 4 bases and J by 0 bases, with 14 bases left in between. CDR1 and CDR2 from the germline V gene are SGHRS and YFSETQ.

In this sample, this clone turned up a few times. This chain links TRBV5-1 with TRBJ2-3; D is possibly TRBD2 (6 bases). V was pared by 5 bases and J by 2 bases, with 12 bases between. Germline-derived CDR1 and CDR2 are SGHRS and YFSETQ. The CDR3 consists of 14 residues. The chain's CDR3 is CASSAGQLTDTQYF. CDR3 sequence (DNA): TGCGCCAGCAGTGCGGGGCAGCTCACAGATACGCAGTATTTT.

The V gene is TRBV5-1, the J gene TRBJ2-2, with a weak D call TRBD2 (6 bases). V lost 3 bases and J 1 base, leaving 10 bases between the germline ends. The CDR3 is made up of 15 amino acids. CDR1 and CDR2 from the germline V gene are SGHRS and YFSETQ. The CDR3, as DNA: TGCGCCAGCAGCTCAGACGGGGGGAACACCGGGGAGCTGTTTTTT. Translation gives CASSSDGGNTGELFF.

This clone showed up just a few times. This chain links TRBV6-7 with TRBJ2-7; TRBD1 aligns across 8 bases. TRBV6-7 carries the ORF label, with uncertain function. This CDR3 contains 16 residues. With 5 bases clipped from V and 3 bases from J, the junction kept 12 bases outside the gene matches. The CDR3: CASSLDFGQGGYEQYF. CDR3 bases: TGTGCCAGCAGTCTTGACTTCGGACAGGGAGGCTACGAGCAGTACTTC.

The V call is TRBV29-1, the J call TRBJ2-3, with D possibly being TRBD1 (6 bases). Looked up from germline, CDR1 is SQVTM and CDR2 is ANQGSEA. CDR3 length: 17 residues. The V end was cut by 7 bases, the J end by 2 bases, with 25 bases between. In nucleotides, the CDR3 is TGCAGCGCAGAGCAGGTTACAGGGAAAACCTACACAGATACGCAGTATTTT. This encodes CSAEQVTGKTYTDTQYF.

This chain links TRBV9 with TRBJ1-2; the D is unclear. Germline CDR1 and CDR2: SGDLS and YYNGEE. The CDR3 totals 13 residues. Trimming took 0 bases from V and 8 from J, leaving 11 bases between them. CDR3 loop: CASSVETGAGYTF. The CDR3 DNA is TGTGCCAGCAGCGTAGAAACGGGTGCGGGCTACACCTTC.

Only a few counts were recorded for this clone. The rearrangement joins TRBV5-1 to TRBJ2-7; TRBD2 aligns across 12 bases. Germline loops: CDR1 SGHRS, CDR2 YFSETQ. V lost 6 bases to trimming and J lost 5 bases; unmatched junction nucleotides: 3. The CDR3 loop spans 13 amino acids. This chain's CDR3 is CASTLAGGNEQYF. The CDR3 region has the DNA TGCGCCAGCACCCTAGCGGGAGGGAACGAGCAGTACTTC. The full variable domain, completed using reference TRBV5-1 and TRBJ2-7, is KAGVTQTPRYLIKTRGQQVTLSCSPISGHRSVSWYQQTPGQGLQFLFEYFSETQRNKGNFPGRFSGRQFSNSRSEMNVSTLELGDSALYLCASTLAGGNEQYFGPGTRLTVT.

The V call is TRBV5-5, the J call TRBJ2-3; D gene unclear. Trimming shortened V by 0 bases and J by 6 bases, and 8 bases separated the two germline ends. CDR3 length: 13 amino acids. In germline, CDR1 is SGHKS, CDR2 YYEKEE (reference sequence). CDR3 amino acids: CASSLASSDTQYF. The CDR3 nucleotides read TGTGCCAGCAGCTTGGCGTCTTCTGATACGCAGTATTTT. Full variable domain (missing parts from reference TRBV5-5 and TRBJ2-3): DAGVTQSPTHLIKTRGQQVTLRCSPISGHKSVSWYQQVLGQGPQFIFQYYEKEERGRGNFPDRFSARQFPNYSSELNVNALLLGDSALYLCASSLASSDTQYFGPGTRLTVL.